Below are 11 T cell receptor beta chains sequenced from a single sample in a study of blood T cell repertoires in COVID-19. The method was immunoSEQ multiplex PCR; TCRdb's version includes in-frame clones alone and lacks a portion of them. The table has 30,000 to 40,000 clones, almost 85% seen once. Input material: peripheral blood. These receptors came from a man older than 75 with active or convalescent COVID-19.

V is TRBV4-2 and J is TRBJ1-2; weak D call: TRBD1 (6 bases). The CDR3 covers 15 residues. Trimming cost V 5 bases and J 4 bases, with 17 bases left between them. CDR1 and CDR2 from the germline V gene are LGHNA and YNFKEQ. The CDR3 DNA reads as TGTGCCAGCAGCTTGGGACACACCGACCGCTATGGCTACACCTTC. This codes for CASSLGHTDRYGYTF.

The table lists this clone with a count of one. V usage is TRBV30 and J usage is TRBJ2-3, with D uncertain. Trimming stripped 5 bases from V and 0 bases from J, with 9 bases between. Germline loops: CDR1 GTSNPN, CDR2 SVGIG (reference sequence). CDR3 length: 13 amino acids. DNA of the CDR3: TGTGCCTGGCTTAGACTCAGCACAGATACGCAGTATTTT. It yields the protein CAWLRLSTDTQYF. The entire variable domain, with the rest obtained from reference TRBV30 and TRBJ2-3, is as follows: SQTIHQWPATLVQPVGSPLSLECTVEGTSNPNLYWYRQAAGRGLQLLFYSVGIGQISSEVPQNLSASRPQDRQFILSSKKLLLSDSGFYLCAWLRLSTDTQYFGPGTRLTVL.

The genes are TRBV3-1 (or the pseudogene TRBV3-2) and TRBJ2-5; 9 bases map to TRBD1. CDR1 and CDR2 from the germline V gene are LGHDT and YNNKEL (reference sequence). This CDR3 spans 14 amino acids. Trimming took 4 bases from V and 6 from J; bases not matched to a gene: 6. The CDR3 DNA is TGTGCCAGCAGCCTCCGGGACAGGGTACAGACCCAGTACTTC. Translating it yields CASSLRDRVQTQYF.

This clone was seen a handful of times. The chain couples TRBV6-2 or TRBV6-3 to TRBJ2-1; the D is unclear. Germline CDR1 is MNHEY and CDR2 is SVGEGT. The ends were cut back, 2 bases at V and 5 bases at J, with 10 bases in the middle. The CDR3 totals 14 residues. CDR3 in amino acids: CASSYNGGHNEQFF. The DNA for the CDR3 is TGTGCCAGCAGTTACAATGGCGGCCACAATGAGCAGTTCTTC.

This clone was counted only a few times. The rearrangement links TRBV11-2 to TRBJ1-1, with D perhaps TRBD1 (6 bases). Germline V CDR1 and CDR2: SGHAT, FQNNGV. Trimming cost V 1 base and J 5 bases, with 14 bases left between them. This CDR3 is built from 15 residues. As DNA, the CDR3 is TGTGCCAGCAGCTTAGTAAAAGGGGGTTCAACTGAAGCTTTCTTT. This translates into CASSLVKGGSTEAFF.

The CDR3 reads CASSPDYGPNPVAKNIQYF. In DNA form, the CDR3 reads TGCGCCAGCAGCCCCGACTATGGCCCTAACCCAGTAGCCAAAAACATTCAGTACTTC. The chain links TRBV4-1 to TRBJ2-4; D perhaps matches TRBD2 (5 bases). CDR3 length: 19 amino acids. Trimming removed 4 bases at V and 0 bases at J, with 22 bases between. The V gene's germline CDR1 is MGHRA and CDR2 YSYEKL.

This sequence joins TRBV19 and TRBJ1-1; D remains ambiguous. V was trimmed by 3 bases and J by 3 bases, leaving 5 bases between them. The CDR3 has 12 amino acids. In germline, CDR1 is LNHDA, CDR2 SQIVND (reference sequence). CDR3 coding DNA: TGTGCCAGTAGTATGAGGGACACTGAAGCTTTCTTT. Amino acids: CASSMRDTEAFF.

The CDR3: CASSLLAGAGGEQYF. As DNA, the CDR3 is TGTGCCAGCAGCTTACTAGCGGGAGCAGGGGGGGAGCAGTACTTC. The chain carries TRBV7-2 and TRBJ2-7; 10 nucleotides line up with TRBD2. The V and J ends lost 2 bases and 7 bases, in that order; junction bases with no gene match: 8. The CDR3 is 15 amino acids. Per germline, CDR1 SGHTA and CDR2 FQGNSA.

V is TRBV6-5 and J is TRBJ2-7, with D possibly matching TRBD2 (6 bases). Trimming removed 4 bases at V and 3 bases at J, with 19 bases between. The CDR3 has 16 residues. Germline V CDR1 and CDR2: MNHEY, SVGAGI. The CDR3, as DNA: TGTGCCAGCAGTTCCCAAGGGCGGGGCAGTGGCTACGAGCAGTACTTC. This sequence encodes CASSSQGRGSGYEQYF.

V is TRBV5-5 and J is TRBJ1-4, with 8 bases matching TRBD1. The V gene's germline CDR1 is SGHKS and CDR2 YYEKEE (reference sequence). V lost 3 bases and J lost 7; bases outside the gene matches: 8. There are 15 residues in the CDR3. The CDR3 bases are TGTGCCAGCAGCTCCCAGGGGGCGCGAAGTGAAAAACTGTTTTTT. Residues: CASSSQGARSEKLFF.

V gene TRBV7-2 combines with J gene TRBJ1-5, with D unresolved. The CDR3 has 13 amino acids. Germline V CDR1 and CDR2: SGHTA, FQGNSA. Between the trimmed V and J ends, which lost 1 base and 4 bases, there was a span of 5 bases. CDR3: CASSLVANQPQHF. The CDR3 DNA reads TGTGCCAGCAGCTTAGTAGCAAATCAGCCCCAGCATTTT.